One and the same sample provided the 7 T cell receptor beta chains below, sequenced in a study of T cells in Graves' hyperthyroidism and ophthalmopathy. Amplified TCR beta CDR3 regions came from RNA transcripts. HTBI primers were used for first-round RT-PCR of the TCR CDR3. One entry per CDR3 protein results from TCRdb running MiXCR on the multiplex PCR reads. The sample includes fewer than 450,000 distinct CDR3 sequences, approximately 17% of them seen just once. The sample consisted of blood. The receptor set was obtained from a woman in her twenties or thirties with Graves' hyperthyroidism that later progressed to Graves' ophthalmopathy.

In DNA, the CDR3 is TGTGCCAGGGACCGGGACAGGGGGAACTATGGCTACACCTTC. It yields the protein CARDRDRGNYGYTF. This chain links TRBV2 with TRBJ1-2; 11 positions match TRBD1. The length of the CDR3 is 14 residues. J was trimmed by 2 bases and V by 9 bases; bases with no gene match: 5. CDR1 is SNHLY, CDR2 FYNNEI, per germline.

This clonotype has ten or more counts. The rearrangement joins TRBV19 to TRBJ1-5; 12 bases align to TRBD1. The CDR3 extends over 16 amino acids. The germline CDR1 and CDR2 sequences are LNHDA and SQIVND (reference sequence). V dropped 7 bases and J dropped 6; count of bases not matched to a gene: 10. The CDR3 protein is CASKASGQGATQPQHF. The CDR3 coding sequence is TGTGCCAGTAAGGCCTCGGGACAGGGGGCGACTCAGCCCCAGCATTTT.

The V and J genes are TRBV28 and TRBJ2-7; 7 bases fit TRBD2. Germline V gene sequence: CDR1 MDHEN, CDR2 SYDVKM. The CDR3 is 14 amino acids. The trim removed 6 bases at V and 2 bases at J, leaving 7 bases unmatched. The CDR3 protein is CASRKPGLTYEQYF. CDR3 coding DNA: TGTGCCAGCAGGAAACCGGGACTAACCTACGAGCAGTACTTC.

This clonotype was detected only a few times. This sequence joins TRBV28 and TRBJ2-6; 7 bases are shared with TRBD1. V trimming: 3 bases; J trimming: 4 bases; junction bases outside the gene matches: 3. This CDR3 has 15 residues. Germline V CDR1 and CDR2: MDHEN, SYDVKM. CDR3 nucleotides: TGTGCCAGCAGTTTGACAGGGTTGGGGGCCAACGTCCTGACTTTC. It codes for CASSLTGLGANVLTF.

This clonotype was seen at least ten times. The V call is TRBV19, the J call TRBJ1-2; D gene unclear. V dropped 8 bases and J dropped 0 bases, with 19 bases sitting between them. Per the germline V gene, CDR1 is LNHDA and CDR2 is SQIVND (reference sequence). This CDR3 is 16 amino acids long. The CDR3 DNA reads as TGTGCCAGTCGCAGAACGTCCCCTTCCTCTAACTATGGCTACACCTTC. Its translation: CASRRTSPSSNYGYTF.

This clonotype turned up a few times. The chain combines TRBV7-8 with TRBJ2-1; unclear D gene. This CDR3 comprises 17 residues. V was trimmed by 2 bases and J by 5 bases, leaving 19 bases between them. Germline V CDR1 and CDR2: SGHVS, FQNEAQ. The CDR3 here is CASSLFLRSSDDNEQFF. In DNA form, the CDR3 reads TGTGCCAGCAGCTTATTTCTAAGGTCTTCGGACGACAATGAGCAGTTCTTC.

This chain connects TRBV28 to TRBJ1-1; D might be TRBD1 (5 bases). V was shortened by 1 base and J by 3 bases, with 24 bases between the two germline ends. The length of the CDR3 is 19 residues. Germline CDR1 and CDR2: MDHEN and SYDVKM. The CDR3 DNA reads TGTGCCAGCAGTTTATACTTCGCTGAGACGGGGCGGTTGGACACTGAAGCTTTCTTT. Translation: CASSLYFAETGRLDTEAFF.